The T cell receptor beta chain under discussion was sequenced for a study of CD8 T cells in ankylosing spondylitis. Study observations and caveats: Seemingly distinctive of ankylosing spondylitis blood was a TCR beta motif formed by eight highly homologous variants.

The germline V and J ends were trimmed by 2 bases and 2 bases, with 16 bases remaining between them. The CDR3 length is 16 residues. The germline CDR1 and CDR2 sequences are LGHNA and YSLEER. Library preparation for TCR beta used quantitative 5'-RACE with molecular barcodes. Via MiXCR, TCRdb re-called the 5' RACE reads, giving one row per CDR3 protein. The repertoire consists of about 510,000 distinct CDR3 sequences, with over 4% occurring once and the leading ten covering under 4.5%. This clonotype was counted many times. Its antigen is not known. The gene calls are TRBV4-3 and TRBJ2-7, with D perhaps matching TRBD1 (5 bases). The receptor was isolated from a male donor with ankylosing spondylitis. Sample: blood, either unsorted or a sorted T cell fraction (not recorded which). DNA for the CDR3: TGCGCCAGCAGCCAAATGGGGCAGGGCACTACCTACGAGCAGTACTTC. It is translated as CASSQMGQGTTYEQYF.